This TCR beta chain was retrieved from a study of shared clonotypes between healthy human individuals. Findings of the study overall: The sharing of 4.5% to 5% of naive CD4 clonotypes was seen across a handful of donors.

Germline CDR1 reads WNHNN; CDR2 reads SYGVQD (reference sequence). V gave up 2 bases and J gave up 5 bases, with 10 bases separating them. This CDR3 has 13 amino acids. Profiling relied on immunoSEQ multiplex PCR, and the TCRdb table lists in-frame clones only, not all of them. The sample lists some 1,100,000 clones, about four fifths seen once, with more than 0.45% in the top ten. Turning to this clone: Its antigen is currently unknown.

The chain combines TRBV10-1 with TRBJ2-7; perhaps TRBD1 as D (6 bases). Sequences were obtained from memory CD4+ T cells from PBMCs. The subset here: CD45RA-negative fraction. This clonotype was sampled from a young man in good health. Some clones in this sample may be carry-over from other donors' samples. This CDR3 is CASSEIGGDEQYF. The CDR3 DNA follows: TGCGCCAGCAGTGAGATTGGGGGCGACGAGCAGTACTTC.